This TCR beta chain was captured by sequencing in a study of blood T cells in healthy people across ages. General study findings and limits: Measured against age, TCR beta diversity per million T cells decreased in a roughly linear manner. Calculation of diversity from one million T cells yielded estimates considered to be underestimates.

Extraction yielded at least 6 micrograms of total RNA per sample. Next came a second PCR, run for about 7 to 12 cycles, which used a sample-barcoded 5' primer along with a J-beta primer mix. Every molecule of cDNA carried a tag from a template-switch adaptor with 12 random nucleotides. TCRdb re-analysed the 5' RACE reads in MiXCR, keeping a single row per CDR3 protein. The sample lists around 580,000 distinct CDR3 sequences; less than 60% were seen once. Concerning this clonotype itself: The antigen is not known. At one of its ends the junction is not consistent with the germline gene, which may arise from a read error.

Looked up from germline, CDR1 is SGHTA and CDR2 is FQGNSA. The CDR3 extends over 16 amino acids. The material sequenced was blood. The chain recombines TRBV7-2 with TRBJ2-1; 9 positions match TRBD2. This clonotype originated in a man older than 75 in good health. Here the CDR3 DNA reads TGTGCCAGCAGCTTCTTTTCAGCGGGAGGCCACAATGAGCGGTTCTTC. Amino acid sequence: CASSFFSAGGHNERFF.